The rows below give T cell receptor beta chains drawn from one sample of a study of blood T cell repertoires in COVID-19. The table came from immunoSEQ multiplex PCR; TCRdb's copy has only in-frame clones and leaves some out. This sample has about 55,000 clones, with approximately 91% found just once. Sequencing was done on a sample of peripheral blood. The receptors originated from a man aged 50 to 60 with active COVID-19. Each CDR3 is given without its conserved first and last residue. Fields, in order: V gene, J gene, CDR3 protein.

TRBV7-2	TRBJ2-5	ASSPWGGATQETQY
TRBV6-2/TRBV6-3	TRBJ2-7	ASSYSTGRSYEQY
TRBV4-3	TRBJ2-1	ASSLNSALYNEQF
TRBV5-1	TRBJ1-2	ASSPQTGVNYGYT
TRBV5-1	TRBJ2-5	ASSPGTSGGGETQY
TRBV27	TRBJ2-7	ASKEGAHEQY
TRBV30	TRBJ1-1	AWRRDRGFTEAF
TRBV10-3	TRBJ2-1	AISDLSSGGVGNEQF
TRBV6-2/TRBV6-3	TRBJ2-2	ASSLNRGSGELF
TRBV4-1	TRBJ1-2	ASSPLTPGTRIGRRGYT
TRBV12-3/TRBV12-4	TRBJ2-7	ASKTGGHEQY
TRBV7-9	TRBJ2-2	ASSFLGGVTGELF
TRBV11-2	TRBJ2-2	ASSAVNTGELF
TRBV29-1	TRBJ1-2	SVAEVEGYGYT
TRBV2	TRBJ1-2	ASVTVYGYT
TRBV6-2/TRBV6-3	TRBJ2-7	ASSYTRQGQQSSYEQY
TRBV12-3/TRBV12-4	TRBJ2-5	ASSLAGGETQY
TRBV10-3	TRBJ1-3	AISGGTGFGKENTIY
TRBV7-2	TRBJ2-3	ASSLRTGGAPDTQY
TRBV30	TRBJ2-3	AWSVGGTGRTDTQY
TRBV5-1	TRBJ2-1	ASTQMGGSYNEQF
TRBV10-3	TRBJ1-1	AIRRDGATEAF
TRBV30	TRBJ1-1	AWSSMRSAEAF
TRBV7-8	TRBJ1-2	ASRAKQGNGYT
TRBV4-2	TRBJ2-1	ASSQERGGSYNEQF
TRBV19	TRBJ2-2	ASSIVTNTGELF
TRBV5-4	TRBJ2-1	ASSSSTTSGGYNEQF
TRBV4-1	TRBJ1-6	ASSLGSYSPLH
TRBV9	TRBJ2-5	ASGTSGVGSPQETQY
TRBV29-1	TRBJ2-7	SVLSPTEYEQY
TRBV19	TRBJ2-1	ASSSGSPYYNEQF